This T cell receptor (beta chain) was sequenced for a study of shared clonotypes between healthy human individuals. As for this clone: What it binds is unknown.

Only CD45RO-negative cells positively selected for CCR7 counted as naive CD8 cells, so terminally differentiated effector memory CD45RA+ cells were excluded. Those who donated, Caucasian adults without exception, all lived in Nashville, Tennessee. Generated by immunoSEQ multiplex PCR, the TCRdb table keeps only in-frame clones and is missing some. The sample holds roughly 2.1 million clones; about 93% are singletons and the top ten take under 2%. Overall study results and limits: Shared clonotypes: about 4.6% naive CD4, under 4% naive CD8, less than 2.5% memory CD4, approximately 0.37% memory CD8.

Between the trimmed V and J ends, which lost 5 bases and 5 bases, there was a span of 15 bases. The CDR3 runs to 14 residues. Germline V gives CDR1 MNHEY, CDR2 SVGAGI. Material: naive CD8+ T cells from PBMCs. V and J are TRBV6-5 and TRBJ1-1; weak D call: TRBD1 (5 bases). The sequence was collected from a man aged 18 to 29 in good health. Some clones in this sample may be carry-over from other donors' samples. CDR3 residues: CASSMGGEDTEAFF. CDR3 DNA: TGTGCCAGCAGTATGGGGGGGGAGGATACTGAAGCTTTCTTT.